This section outlines one T cell receptor (beta chain) sequence together with its context. This specimen belongs to a study of T cells of healthy individuals. V was trimmed by 6 bases and J by 0 bases, leaving 12 bases between them. The CDR3 is made up of 14 amino acids. Germline CDR1 and CDR2: SGHAT and FQDESV (reference sequence). TCRdb redid the calling of the 5' RACE reads with MiXCR, one entry per CDR3 protein. Of tens of thousands of distinct CDR3 sequences listed, 14% to 15% are singletons. This sequence was found in a human donor in good health. The V and J genes are TRBV11-1 and TRBJ2-7, with D possibly matching TRBD2 (6 bases). CDR3 region: CASSKDGSSYEQYF. CDR3 in DNA: TGTGCCAGCAGTAAGGACGGGAGCTCCTACGAGCAGTACTTC.